This T cell receptor (beta chain) was identified in a study of beta chain features in type 1 diabetes. Overall study findings and caveats: Shortening of TCRB CDR3s, moderate but significant, appeared in all four CD4+ subsets of Type 1 diabetes patients.

The V gene's germline CDR1 is SEHNR and CDR2 FQNEAQ (reference sequence). The CDR3 runs to 14 residues. The V end lost 7 bases, the J end lost 9 bases, and 16 bases lay between the germline ends. As to this clone: What it recognizes is unknown.

Reverse transcribing all isolated RNA meant expressed TCRB transcripts were sequenced. Reads from naive, central memory and regulatory T cell samples averaged about 3.8 million. Generated by immunoSEQ multiplex PCR, the TCRdb table keeps only in-frame clones and is missing some. The data show about 650,000 clones, around 12% seen once. The receptor comes from a man under 40 with type 1 diabetes. The chain joins TRBV7-9 to TRBJ1-6; D is possibly TRBD1 (6 bases). Sequences were obtained from naive CD4+ T cells from blood. CDR3: CASTWGTFGSPLHF. In DNA, the CDR3 is TGTGCCAGCACGTGGGGGACATTCGGTTCACCCCTCCACTTT.